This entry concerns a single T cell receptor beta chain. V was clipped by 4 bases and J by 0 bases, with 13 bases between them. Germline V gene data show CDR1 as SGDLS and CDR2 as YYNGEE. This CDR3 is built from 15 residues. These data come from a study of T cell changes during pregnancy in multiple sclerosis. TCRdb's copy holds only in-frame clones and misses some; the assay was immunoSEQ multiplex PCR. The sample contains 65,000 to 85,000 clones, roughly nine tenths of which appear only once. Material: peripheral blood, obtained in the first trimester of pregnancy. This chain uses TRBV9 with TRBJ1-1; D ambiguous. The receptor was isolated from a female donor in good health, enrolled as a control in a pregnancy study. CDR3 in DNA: TGTGCCAGCAGCTTTGCGGCAGCCATGAACACTGAAGCTTTCTTT. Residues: CASSFAAAMNTEAFF.